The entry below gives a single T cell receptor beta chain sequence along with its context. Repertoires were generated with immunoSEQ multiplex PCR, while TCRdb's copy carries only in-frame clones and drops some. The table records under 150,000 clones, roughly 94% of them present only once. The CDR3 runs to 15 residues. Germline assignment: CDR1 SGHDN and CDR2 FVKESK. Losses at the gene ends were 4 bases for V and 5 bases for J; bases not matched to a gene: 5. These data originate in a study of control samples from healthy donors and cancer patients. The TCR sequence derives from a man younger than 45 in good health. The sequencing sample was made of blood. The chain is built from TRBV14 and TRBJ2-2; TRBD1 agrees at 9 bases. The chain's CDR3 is CASSRLGQGTGELFF. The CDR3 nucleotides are TGTGCCAGCAGCCGCCTGGGACAGGGAACCGGGGAGCTGTTTTTT.